A selection of T cell receptor beta chains follows, all from one sample in a study of T cell changes during pregnancy in multiple sclerosis. Assay: immunoSEQ multiplex PCR; the TCRdb copy retains only in-frame clones and omits some. Of about 40,000 clones in the sample, roughly 90% were seen once. Specimen: CD4+ T cells from peripheral blood mononuclear cells, collected before pregnancy. These receptors were taken from a female donor with multiple sclerosis, enrolled in a pregnancy study. Both conserved end residues are part of each CDR3. Only part of the rows carry a size: once, few, many, or a class if the clone is expanded.

CASSKEKCRGTGSNQPQHF,TRBV21-1,TRBJ1-5,.
CASSFGSGGTYEQYF,TRBV5-1,TRBJ2-7,.
CASSSTLSGPEGYTF,TRBV5-1,TRBJ1-2,.
CASSLEAGQPQETQYF,TRBV5-8,TRBJ2-5,.
CASSGTGLEQYF,TRBV19,TRBJ2-7,.
CASSLADRRNSPLHF,TRBV5-4,TRBJ1-6,medium-sized
CATSRGGQSNTEAFF,TRBV15,TRBJ1-1,.
CASSVLPGQGAGAFYNEQFF,TRBV9,TRBJ2-1,.
CSVGDRLFSETFF,TRBV29-1,TRBJ1-1,.
CASSQDPRQGEGEKLFF,TRBV4-1,TRBJ1-4,once
CASSAGPGQGKETQYF,TRBV7-9,TRBJ2-5,once
CASSLLRGNTEAFF,TRBV5-1,TRBJ1-1,.
CASGIQGAADTQYF,TRBV5-4,TRBJ2-3,.
CASRTPGGKYGYTF,TRBV6-5,TRBJ1-2,.
CAWSVTVRSNTEAFF,TRBV30,TRBJ1-1,.
CASSVLLAGRNTGELFF,TRBV4-1,TRBJ2-2,.
CASSLTSGQRNTIYF,TRBV7-3,TRBJ1-3,.